The sequence of this T cell receptor (beta chain) was determined in a study of cytomegalovirus exposure and HLA in healthy donors (dated by TCRdb to the late 2010s). Study-wide context: An earlier analysis of some 500 of the donors reported about 250 Gb of sequence data and 120 million or so unique TCR beta sequences from 150 million to 200 million T cells. Rather than using new phenotypic data, the later analysis identified candidate immune exposures from TCR beta sequences and from how often those sequences occurred across donors. In a later analysis, previously published TCR beta repertoires from 550 to 700 donors were re-analyzed and high-resolution HLA genotyping was added so that TCR occurrence patterns could be studied. Every repertoire in the discovery cohort had been generated on one and the same sequencing platform. Donor age, sex, ethnicity and CMV serostatus were collected together with the repertoire data. Across some 400 genotyped donors of the cohort, an average of roughly 200,000 unique TCR beta nucleotide sequences per donor were sequenced, and around 20% of those sequences were non-productive. High-throughput TCR immunosequencing, statistical association of individual TCRs with disease status, and machine learning were combined to predict cytomegalovirus infection status. The study aimed to test whether cataloging public T cell receptors could reveal signatures of past pathogen exposure. To decide whether each TCR beta V gene segment behaved as functional or pseudogenic, an earlier analysis of some 580 of the donors relied on high-throughput TCR beta sequencing. The genetic ancestry cluster associated with self-reported Caucasian donors included roughly 84% of the 350 to 500 genotyped donors. Approximately 310 gigabases of sequencing data and 70 million to 85 million unique TCR sequences were included in an early release covering over 600 HLA-typed donors. Along with the roughly 670-subject first cohort, a separate validation cohort of about 110 different subjects was used. Four to six DR-DQ haplotypes were handled as single units for association and clustering, since linkage in the cohort was strong. The number of donors typed differed by locus, with roughly 629-640 for A, B, C, DRB1 and DQB1, roughly 520 for DQA1, about 610 for DPA1, and 472 for DPB1. Class I and class II HLA loci were covered by the typing at four-digit resolution. In a later genetic analysis, genome-wide SNP genotypes for about 55% of the roughly 670 donors were used, and that subset was treated as a discovery cohort. Using immunosequencing, the study profiled T cell repertoires from approximately 700 subjects and related those repertoires to cytomegalovirus serostatus.

A word on this clone: Its antigen remains undetermined. Base qualities were left out, and no much larger clone turns up one base away.

Counted from cysteine to phenylalanine, this CDR3 has 16 amino acids. Of the read, only the CDR3 DNA is kept; its 48 bases are in frame from base 1. CDR1 and CDR2, looked up from the germline V gene, are SGDLS and YYNGEE. The junction shows trimming of 0 bases on V and 5 bases on J, plus 12 bases between the germline ends. The library relied on the immunoSEQ multiplex PCR assay. For the multiplex PCR, a mixture combining 60 forward primers for TCR Vbeta segments and 13 reverse primers for TCR Jbeta segments was used. A multiplex PCR assay on genomic DNA amplified the CDR3 region of rearranged TCR beta genes. Amplified TCR beta libraries were sequenced as 87-base-pair reads on the Illumina HiSeq System. The authors processed their data as follows. A later analysis tallied about 77 million unique TCR beta chains across the 660 or so repertoires, and approximately 9.9 million of those chains were shared by two or more donors. To remove PCR and sequencing errors, raw reads were error-corrected and collapsed into unique sequences using a nearest-neighbor algorithm that merged closely related sequences. CDR3 sequences were aligned to IMGT reference sequences to assign V, D and J gene segments. For a sequence to be retained, at least a six-nucleotide match to both a V gene segment and a J gene segment was required. A rearrangement counted as productive if the CDR3 had no stop codons and remained in frame with V and J, and every other rearrangement counted as non-productive. CDR3 was defined according to IMGT convention as the region running from the second conserved V-encoded cysteine to the conserved J-encoded phenylalanine. The earlier analysis of roughly 590 of the donors excluded sequences that lacked an unambiguous match to a single V gene segment. In an earlier analysis of several hundred of the donors, V segments were called functional above 56.7% productive rearrangements and were called segregating when the between-donor standard deviation exceeded 5%. A statistical classification framework was built to diagnose cytomegalovirus status from the catalog of TCR beta chain sequences. In a later analysis, TCR nucleotide sequences were compared against IMGT/GENE-DB human TR gene sequences so that V and J genes could be assigned. The TCRdist pipeline was used in a later analysis to assign CDR3 sequences and most-parsimonious VDJ recombination scenarios. In a later analysis, every TCR beta chain was defined by the combination of its CDR3 amino acid sequence and its V-gene family, and reads without a unique V-gene family were dropped. A later analysis removed 592 highly shared, low-generation-probability nucleotide sequences to deal with suspected cross-contamination and a sequencing artifact. A later analysis calculated a clonal expansion index for each public chain from normalized within-repertoire ranks of inferred template counts. A later analysis computed generation probabilities with a VDJ recombination model fitted to out-of-frame rearrangements, and checked the results against IGoR. In a later analysis, hypergeometric tests were used to score TCR-TCR, TCR-HLA and TCR-CMV co-occurrence, with a repertoire-size bias correction applied to TCR pairs. A later analysis estimated false discovery rates by permuting HLA or CMV assignments 20 times. In a later analysis, co-occurring TCRs were grouped with DBSCAN, and TCRdist sequence similarity was added when clustering was performed within HLA-allele-positive subsets. Repertoires with fewer than 30,000 or more than 120,000 public chains were left out of co-occurrence clustering, as were roughly five repertoires with anomalous nucleotide sharing. TCRdb carries this immuneACCESS record with in-frame sequences only. Its versions omit some clonotypes, under half of them owing to an unresolved V gene in the studies checked, with the rest unexplained. V, J and clone size reflect that table, while D and trimming were determined from the DNA. The sample table records 150,000 to 200,000 clones; about 75% of these occur just once. The ten largest clones take up around 2.5% of the sample.

Study-wide conclusions, independent of this receptor: HLA typing was unavailable for some donors at each locus, so association tests used only the typed subset. A later analysis found that HLA-associated TCR beta chains were more clonally expanded and had lower generation probabilities than equally common non-associated chains. When HLA alleles, especially DR and DQ, strongly co-occurred, attributing TCR associations to individual alleles was difficult. Immune exposure information for the cohort was limited to CMV serostatus. The study listed approximately 150 TCR beta chains as associated with cytomegalovirus. Most TCR sequences were observed very rarely across donors, whereas some public TCRs were present in many individuals. An earlier analysis of approximately 600 of the donors showed that most TCR beta V segments appeared in productive rearrangements either about 90% or about 30% of the time, which broadly matched IMGT annotations. In a later genetic analysis, fewer N-insertions in productive TCRs were reported among donors in an Asian-associated ancestry cluster than the roughly 710-donor mean. In a later analysis, several top co-occurrence clusters were reported to appear linked to parvovirus B19, influenza, CMV and Epstein-Barr virus. Most CMV-associated TCR beta chains appeared to be HLA-restricted in a later analysis, and the HLA associations seemed to be driven largely by CMV exposure. A few of the identified cytomegalovirus-associated TCR beta chains were confirmed in vitro to be specific for cytomegalovirus antigens. An association between a missense DCLRE1C variant and V-gene and J-gene trimming of TCR beta chains was found in a later genetic analysis and replicated in an independent cohort. Because counts were too low, roughly 17 rarely observed V segments, including chromosome 9 orphons, were left out of the earlier analysis of a few hundred of the donors. Linkage disequilibrium might explain the correlated functional status among segregating V segments, but an unknown experimental factor could not be excluded. A later analysis found that TCR association rates varied across HLA loci, with DRB1 alleles showing the most associated TCRs and HLA-C alleles the fewest. Presence/absence analyses assumed roughly uniform sequencing depth across donors, an assumption that may not hold. It was suggested by the authors that the approach could potentially be generalized to other disease states and immunological phenotypes. Some IMGT-functional V segments, including TRBV6-2 and TRBV6-3, could not be told apart with the 87-base-pair reads, so those segments were excluded. Only TCR beta chains were sequenced in this cohort, and the absence of alpha or paired-chain data limited detectable features. In a later analysis, over 15,000 TCR beta sequences were associated with specific HLA alleles at a false discovery rate of 0.05. Cytomegalovirus status was reported to be diagnosed by the classifier with high specificity and sensitivity in both the original and validation cohorts. A further reported finding was that TCR beta sequences accurately predicted the HLA-A and HLA-B alleles for most subjects in the first cohort. A cluster of highly shared sequence variants was judged likely to represent a technical artifact of the sequencing pipeline.

The cohort comprised some 700 healthy bone marrow donors. All cohort members were sampled while nominally healthy, although unrecorded immune exposures were likely present. The donor tested CMV seronegative, placing the donor among the 350 to 400 seronegative members of the cohort. Every donor gave a peripheral blood sample, and the peripheral blood mononuclear cells from that sample were used for TCR beta sequencing. The Qiagen DNeasy Blood Extraction Kit was used to extract genomic DNA from the blood cell samples. What was sequenced was PBMCs. The rearranged chain carries TRBV9 and TRBJ1-6, with the D gene too uncertain to name. The receptor's source is a female donor in good health and CMV-seronegative. The DNA sequence reads TGTGCCAGCAGCGTAGAAGTAACACCAAATAATTCACCCCTCCACTTT. Its translation is CASSVEVTPNNSPLHF. With the portions outside the CDR3 filled from the reference TRBV9 and TRBJ1-6 genes, the complete variable region becomes DSGVTQTPKHLITATGQRVTLRCSPRSGDLSVYWYQQSLDQGLQFLIQYYNGEERAKGNILERFSAQQFPDLHSELNLSSLELGDSALYFCASSVEVTPNNSPLHFGNGTRLTVT.